Listed here is a single T cell receptor (beta chain). Antigen unknown. The source of the sample is a study of T cell repertoires in aging, cancer and after chemotherapy. Study-wide background: Donor ages fell into six groups from 30 or younger up to 70 or older. Repeat sampling of healthy donors over several months to years showed clear clonal overlap.

Whole-study results and caveats: Age-matched healthy donors had significantly more diverse, less clonal blood TCR repertoires than untreated cancer patients.

TCR beta rearrangements were amplified from peripheral blood genomic DNA. Germline V lookup: CDR1 LGHNT, CDR2 FRNRAP. The CDR3 runs to 15 residues. TRB rearrangements spanning V, D and J were amplified using mixed TRB-A/B primers. Each CDR3 protein gets one entry after TCRdb re-called the multiplex PCR reads with MiXCR. The sample has over 10,000 distinct CDR3 sequences, 25% seen once. Sequences were obtained from blood. V gene TRBV12-5 combines with J gene TRBJ2-2; D is perhaps TRBD1 (5 bases). The sequence derives from a human donor in good health. The CDR3 spells CASSSPGNANGELFF. The CDR3 DNA follows: TGTGCCAGCAGTTCCCCAGGGAACGCGAACGGGGAGCTGTTTTTT.